The rows below give T cell receptor beta chains drawn from one sample of a study of monozygotic twins with inflammatory bowel disease. TCRdb reprocessed the 5' RACE reads; each CDR3 protein has one entry and no DNA is given. The sample table sets out nearly 450,000 distinct CDR3 sequences. The sample consisted of blood. These TCRs come from a human donor with ulcerative colitis or Crohn's disease, or a healthy co-twin of an affected twin (not recorded which). CDR3s include the opening cysteine and the closing phenylalanine or tryptophan.

>TRBJ2-3|TRBV2
CASSEHLTADTQYF
>TRBJ1-4|TRBV4-1
CASSLPSEGDEKLFF
>TRBJ1-2|TRBV7-2
CASSSSIPGQGPGYTF
>TRBJ2-2|TRBV10-3
CAISEARQGRNTGELFF
>TRBJ1-2|TRBV5-1
CASSPADTGYTF
>TRBJ2-1|TRBV12-3/TRBV12-4
CASSLNTDEQFF
>TRBJ1-2|TRBV10-2
CASSESHPGILENGYTF
>TRBJ1-1|TRBV5-1
CASSASGTPATEAFF
>TRBJ2-1|TRBV7-2
CASSPVAGASSYNEQFF
>TRBJ2-7|TRBV7-2
CASSLSIRTSGSNEQYF
>TRBJ1-6|TRBV4-2
CASSQLSGSGSPLHF
>TRBJ2-5|TRBV4-1
CASSPSPGETQYF
>TRBJ2-3|TRBV25-1
CASSEFSGAGIDTQYF
>TRBJ2-2|TRBV5-1
CASSSYPGTGGLSAGELFF
>TRBJ2-1|TRBV11-3
CASSLDGSAGEGEQFF
>TRBJ1-1|TRBV7-9
CASSHRGVNTEAFF
>TRBJ2-7|TRBV6-5
CASSFSDRSYSYEQYF
>TRBJ2-7|TRBV29-1
CSVKKTGGGYEQYF
>TRBJ1-3|TRBV19
CASSADLGNTIYF
>TRBJ2-7|TRBV4-3
CASSQEEMSYGQYF